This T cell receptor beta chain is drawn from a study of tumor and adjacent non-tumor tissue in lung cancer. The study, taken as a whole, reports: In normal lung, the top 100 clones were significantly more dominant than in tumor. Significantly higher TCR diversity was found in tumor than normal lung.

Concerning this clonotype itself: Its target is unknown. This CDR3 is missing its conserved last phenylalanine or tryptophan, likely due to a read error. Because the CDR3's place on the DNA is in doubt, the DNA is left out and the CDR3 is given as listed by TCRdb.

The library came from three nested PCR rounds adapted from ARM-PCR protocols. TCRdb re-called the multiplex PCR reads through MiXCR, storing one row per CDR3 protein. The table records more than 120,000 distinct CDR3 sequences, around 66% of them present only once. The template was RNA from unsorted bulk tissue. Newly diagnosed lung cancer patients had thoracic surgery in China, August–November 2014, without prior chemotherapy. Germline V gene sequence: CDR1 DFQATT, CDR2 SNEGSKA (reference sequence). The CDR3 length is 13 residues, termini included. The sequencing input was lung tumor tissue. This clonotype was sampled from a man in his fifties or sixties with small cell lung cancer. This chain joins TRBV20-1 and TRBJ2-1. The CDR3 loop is CSARDPKETELFL.